The rows below give T cell receptor beta chains drawn from one sample of a study of blood T cell repertoires in COVID-19. The data were produced by immunoSEQ multiplex PCR, yet TCRdb's version contains in-frame clones alone and is incomplete. This repertoire shows 450,000 or so clones, about 91% found once; its top ten account for over 0.7%. Material: peripheral blood. These receptors originate from a young man with COVID-19, enrolled during active disease. CDR3s include the opening cysteine and the closing phenylalanine or tryptophan. Fields, in order: V gene, CDR3 protein.

>TRBV7-9
CASSFSSGRGTDTQYF
>TRBV27
CASSLFRGDGYTF
>TRBV28
CASRYRTGPHEQYF
>TRBV24-1
CATSDFGGLAAGTRELFF
>TRBV6-5
CASRPTSGEYGELFF
>TRBV18
CASSSKREGRTGELFF
>TRBV12-3/TRBV12-4
CASSGTWGNEQYF
>TRBV24-1
CATNNEQYF
>TRBV2
CASSESIGRGAGYTF
>TRBV2
CASRSSGGAGGELFF
>TRBV21-1
CASSKEVLDRDGYTF
>TRBV19
CATRTGGGTDTQYF
>TRBV5-4
CASSFDTVGGLETQYF
>TRBV11-3
CASSLGRRESTDTQYF
>TRBV7-8
CASSRRQNYEQYF
>TRBV11-2
CASSSSGIYNEQFF
>TRBV5-6
CASTRTESYEQYF
>TRBV13
CASSLSNEQFF
>TRBV11-2
CASSPDRGSSYEQYF
>TRBV2
CASLRGNFNTEAFF
>TRBV7-9
CASSLAPGLAYEQYF
>TRBV2
CASRVAGINIQYF
>TRBV19
CASSIGQTEAFF
>TRBV11-2
CASSSLRPSSYNEQFF
>TRBV9
CASSYSSVSNTGELFF
>TRBV7-9
CASSQSTGLLTEAFF
>TRBV7-9
CASSSTLGGQGAHEQYF
>TRBV4-2
CASSQSSGGTSTDTQYF
>TRBV6-4
CASSEGDSTGYTF
>TRBV11-3
CASSAESMNTEAFF
>TRBV7-8
CASSLGDREQFF
>TRBV4-2
CASSQGGQAETQYF
>TRBV30
CAWTMGRSFEAFF
>TRBV2
CASSTRTGAGTEAFF
>TRBV6-5
CASSFLDRAVSEAFF